This is a list of T cell receptor beta chains from one sample in a study of CD8+ T cells in alopecia areata. Clones were sequenced by immunoSEQ multiplex PCR, and TCRdb holds only the in-frame ones, with some missing. The sample has some 150,000 clones, about 51% seen once. Sequencing was performed on CD8+ T cells sorted from blood, taken at week 4, from a patient treated with tofacitinib. Receptor source: a human donor with alopecia areata. Both conserved end residues are part of each CDR3. D genes are given only for firm matches. Clone size, where shown, is once, few, many, or a class for clones that have expanded.

V gene	D gene	clone size	J gene	CDR3 protein	CDR3 DNA
TRBV21-1	.	few	TRBJ1-4	CASSKEEGDEKLFF	TGTGCCAGCAGCAAAGAGGAGGGCGATGAAAAACTGTTTTTT
TRBV27	.	few	TRBJ1-2	CASSTRTGAGGYTF	TGTGCCAGCAGTACCCGGACGGGGGCGGGTGGCTACACCTTC
TRBV7-2	TRBD1	.	TRBJ2-7	CASSLAGQGAFLDYEQYF	TGTGCCAGCAGCTTAGCGGGACAGGGGGCGTTCTTAGACTACGAGCAGTACTTC
TRBV10-3	.	.	TRBJ1-6	CAISDEGKNSPLHF	TGTGCCATCAGTGATGAGGGGAAGAATTCACCCCTCCACTTT
TRBV27	.	.	TRBJ2-7	CASSFSGHSYEQYF	TGTGCCAGCAGTTTTTCGGGGCACTCCTACGAGCAGTACTTC
TRBV30	.	.	TRBJ1-1	CAFFPGIRHTEAFF	TGTGCCTTTTTCCCGGGGATTCGGCACACTGAAGCTTTCTTT
TRBV2	.	.	TRBJ1-2	CAGGEQERNYGYTF	TGTGCGGGTGGGGAACAAGAGCGCAACTATGGCTACACCTTC
TRBV27	TRBD2	.	TRBJ2-3	CASSPGLAGYTQYF	TGTGCCAGCAGTCCGGGACTAGCGGGGTATACGCAGTATTTT
TRBV25-1	.	medium-sized	TRBJ1-5	CASSASIDSNQPQHF	TGTGCCAGCAGTGCCTCAATTGATAGCAATCAGCCCCAGCATTTT
TRBV5-1	.	.	TRBJ2-2	CASVDDTGELFF	TGCGCCAGCGTGGATGACACCGGGGAGCTGTTTTTT
TRBV15	.	.	TRBJ1-5	CATSPAKGGDQPQHF	TGTGCCACCAGCCCGGCGAAGGGTGGGGATCAGCCCCAGCATTTT
TRBV6-5	TRBD1	.	TRBJ2-7	CASSYDRESYEQYF	TGTGCCAGCAGTTACGACAGGGAGTCCTACGAGCAGTACTTC
TRBV15	TRBD2	.	TRBJ2-3	CATNLGAGTDTQYF	TGTGCCACCAACCTCGGAGCGGGAACAGATACGCAGTATTTT
TRBV30	.	.	TRBJ1-2	CAWSVLADYGYTF	TGTGCCTGGAGTGTACTGGCAGACTATGGCTACACCTTC
TRBV29-1	.	.	TRBJ2-5	CSVVSANDQETQHF	TGCAGCGTTGTGTCTGCAAACGACCAAGAGACCCAGCACTTC
TRBV12-5	.	few	TRBJ2-3	CASGPLLGPGTDTQYF	TGTGCTAGTGGTCCCCTTTTGGGGCCTGGCACAGATACGCAGTATTTT